The 12 T cell receptor beta chains given below trace back to one sample, sequenced in a study of blood T cell repertoires in COVID-19. TCRdb keeps only in-frame clones here, not all; method: immunoSEQ multiplex PCR. The sample records about 200,000 clones, around 83% being singletons. The sample comprised peripheral blood. These receptor sequences come from a woman between 65 and 79 years old with COVID-19, enrolled during active disease.

This chain joins TRBV28 and TRBJ2-7; no reliable D call. Germline values: CDR1 MDHEN, CDR2 SYDVKM. The V end lost 1 base, the J end lost 4 bases, and 8 bases lay between the germline ends. The length of the CDR3 is 13 residues. The CDR3 sequence is CASSLSYLYEQYF. The CDR3 DNA sequence: TGTGCCAGCAGTTTATCTTATCTTTACGAGCAGTACTTC. The complete variable domain, with remaining parts taken from reference TRBV28 and TRBJ2-7, reads DVKVTQSSRYLVKRTGEKVFLECVQDMDHENMFWYRQDPGLGLRLIYFSYDVKMKEKGDIPEGYSVSREKKERFSLILESASTNQTSMYLCASSLSYLYEQYFGPGTRLTVT.

V and J are TRBV2 and TRBJ2-5; 8 nucleotides line up with TRBD1. The CDR3 contains 14 residues. Germline CDR1 reads SNHLY; CDR2 reads FYNNEI. J was trimmed by 5 bases and V by 4 bases; bases with no gene match: 6. CDR3 region: CASSVQGGEETQYF. The CDR3 DNA follows: TGTGCCAGCAGTGTACAGGGGGGCGAGGAGACCCAGTACTTC.

This sequence joins TRBV4-3 and TRBJ1-2; the D is unclear. Trimming removed 0 bases from V and 4 bases from J, with 15 bases in between. The CDR3 is made up of 16 amino acids. Germline loops: CDR1 LGHNA, CDR2 YSLEER. The CDR3 nucleotides read TGCGCCAGCAGCCAAGAAACGGGGATTGGGATCTATGGCTACACCTTC. Translated, it gives CASSQETGIGIYGYTF.

This sequence joins TRBV24-1 and TRBJ2-3, with 8 positions matching TRBD2. The trim removed 3 bases at V and 3 bases at J, leaving 4 bases unmatched. The CDR3 has 15 residues. Germline V gene lookup returns CDR1 KGHDR and CDR2 SFDVKD. CDR3 region: CATSDSGRGTDTQYF. Here the CDR3 DNA reads TGTGCCACCAGTGATAGCGGGAGAGGAACAGATACGCAGTATTTT.

The V gene is TRBV4-3, the J gene TRBJ2-7; 7 positions agree with TRBD1. The CDR3 is 15 amino acids. Losses at the gene ends were 4 bases for V and 1 base for J; bases not matched to a gene: 7. Germline loops: CDR1 LGHNA, CDR2 YSLEER. The chain's CDR3 is CASSPRDRGSYEQYF. The CDR3 bases are TGCGCCAGCAGCCCCCGGGACAGAGGTTCCTACGAGCAGTACTTC.

The J gene is TRBJ2-2, the V gene TRBV29-1; TRBD2 matches 10 bases. Losses at the gene ends were 4 bases for V and 0 bases for J; bases not matched to a gene: 5. This CDR3 region has 16 residues. Looked up from germline, CDR1 is SQVTM and CDR2 is ANQGSEA. Written as DNA, the CDR3 is TGCAGCGTTGTTGGTAGCGGGAGGCCGAACACCGGGGAGCTGTTTTTT. It is translated as CSVVGSGRPNTGELFF.

This clone was counted a few times. This chain uses TRBV28 with TRBJ2-2, with D perhaps TRBD2 (6 bases). The germline V gene has CDR1 MDHEN and CDR2 SYDVKM. V lost 8 bases to trimming and J lost 6 bases, with 10 bases between them. The CDR3 covers 12 residues. CDR3 sequence: CASGGEAGELFF. The CDR3, as DNA: TGTGCCAGCGGAGGGGAAGCCGGGGAGCTGTTTTTT. The whole variable domain, filled in from reference TRBV28 and TRBJ2-2, reads DVKVTQSSRYLVKRTGEKVFLECVQDMDHENMFWYRQDPGLGLRLIYFSYDVKMKEKGDIPEGYSVSREKKERFSLILESASTNQTSMYLCASGGEAGELFFGEGSRLTVL.

V usage is TRBV7-9 and J usage is TRBJ2-2; D possibly corresponds to TRBD2 (5 bases). The CDR3 has 14 amino acids. Germline V gives CDR1 SEHNR, CDR2 FQNEAQ (reference sequence). The ends were cut back, 5 bases at V and 1 base at J, with 8 bases in the middle. This CDR3 reads CASSLSGNTGELFF. For the CDR3, the DNA is TGTGCCAGCAGCCTAAGCGGGAACACCGGGGAGCTGTTTTTT. The whole variable domain, remainder taken from reference TRBV7-9 and TRBJ2-2, is DTGVSQNPRHKITKRGQNVTFRCDPISEHNRLYWYRQTLGQGPEFLTYFQNEAQLEKSRLLSDRFSAERPKGSFSTLEIQRTEQGDSAMYLCASSLSGNTGELFFGEGSRLTVL.

This clone has a handful of counts. CDR3 in amino acids: CASSYGLGLAISYEQYF. As DNA, the CDR3 is TGTGCCAGCAGTTACGGGCTAGGACTAGCGATCTCCTACGAGCAGTACTTC. The V call is TRBV6-2 or TRBV6-3, the J call TRBJ2-7; TRBD2 agrees at 9 bases. Trimming removed 2 bases from V and 0 bases from J; junction bases left unmatched: 8. Germline CDR1 and CDR2: MNHEY and SVGEGT. The CDR3 extends over 17 amino acids.

This clone appeared a few times. The chain joins TRBV7-3 to TRBJ2-1; a weak D match, TRBD2 (6 bases). The CDR3 extends over 14 amino acids. The ends were cut back, 5 bases at V and 9 bases at J, with 17 bases in the middle. Per the germline V gene, CDR1 is SGHTA and CDR2 is FQGTGA. This chain's CDR3 is CASSPTRGSLEQFF. DNA for the CDR3: TGTGCCAGCAGCCCGACACGGGGGTCTCTTGAGCAGTTCTTC.

This clone came up once. The rearrangement links TRBV28 to TRBJ2-1; TRBD2 is a possible D gene (6 bases). The V end was cut by 3 bases, the J end by 9 bases, with 9 bases between. The CDR3 is 12 residues long. Germline CDR1 reads MDHEN; CDR2 reads SYDVKM. In DNA, the CDR3 is TGTGCCAGCAGTTTGGTCGGGGGTGAGCAGTTCTTC. Its translation is CASSLVGGEQFF. Filled out from reference TRBV28 and TRBJ2-1, the complete variable domain reads DVKVTQSSRYLVKRTGEKVFLECVQDMDHENMFWYRQDPGLGLRLIYFSYDVKMKEKGDIPEGYSVSREKKERFSLILESASTNQTSMYLCASSLVGGEQFFGPGTRLTVL.

V gene TRBV10-3 combines with J gene TRBJ2-2, with D possibly matching TRBD2 (7 bases). The germline CDR1 and CDR2 sequences are ENHRY and SYGVKD. The CDR3 is 15 residues long. Between the trimmed V and J ends, which lost 3 bases and 2 bases, there was a span of 10 bases. CDR3 amino acids: CAISEGGGNTGELFF. CDR3 coding DNA: TGTGCCATCAGTGAAGGGGGGGGAAACACCGGGGAGCTGTTTTTT.